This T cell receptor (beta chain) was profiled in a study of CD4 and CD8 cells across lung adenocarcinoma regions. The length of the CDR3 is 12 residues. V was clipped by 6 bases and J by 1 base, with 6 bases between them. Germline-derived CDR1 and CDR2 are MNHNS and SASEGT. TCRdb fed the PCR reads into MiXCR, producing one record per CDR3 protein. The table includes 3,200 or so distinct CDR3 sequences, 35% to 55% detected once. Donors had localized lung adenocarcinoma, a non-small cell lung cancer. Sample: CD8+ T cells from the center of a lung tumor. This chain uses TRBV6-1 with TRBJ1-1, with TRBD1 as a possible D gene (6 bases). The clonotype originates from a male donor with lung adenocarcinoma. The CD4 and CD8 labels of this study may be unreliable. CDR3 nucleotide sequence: TGTGCCAGCAGGGGACAGAACACTGAAGCTTTCTTT. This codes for CASRGQNTEAFF.